The rows below give T cell receptor beta chains drawn from one sample of a study of blood T cell repertoires in COVID-19. Sequenced by immunoSEQ multiplex PCR; TCRdb stores in-frame clones only, minus some. The repertoire holds over 95,000 clones, with roughly 81% as singletons. Sequences were obtained from peripheral blood. These receptors were obtained from a human donor in a cohort sampled during active COVID-19. The CDR3 runs from the conserved cysteine through the conserved F or W. The order of the fields is V gene, J gene, D gene, clone size, CDR3 DNA, CDR3 protein. A D gene is named only where the DNA matches it firmly. Clone size is given for some rows only: seen once, a few or many times, or a class if the clone is expanded.

TRBV5-1,TRBJ1-5,TRBD1,.,TGCGCCAGCAGCTTTCCCCTCCAGGGGGCATGGCAGCCCCAGCATTTT,CASSFPLQGAWQPQHF
TRBV27,TRBJ2-7,.,.,TGTGCCAGCAGTTTATCGAGGAGGGAGGGGGCCTACGAGCAGTACTTC,CASSLSRREGAYEQYF
TRBV19,TRBJ1-3,.,once,TGTGCCAGTAGTAACTGGGGCATTAGCTCTGGAAACACCATATATTTT,CASSNWGISSGNTIYF
TRBV20-1,TRBJ2-1,TRBD2,.,TGCAGTGCTAGTGCTAGCGGGGGGGCGTATGAGCAGTTCTTC,CSASASGGAYEQFF
TRBV28,TRBJ2-4,.,.,TGTGCCAGCAGACACAGGGGGGAGGGAGCCAAAAACATTCAGTACTTC,CASRHRGEGAKNIQYF
TRBV6-5,TRBJ2-5,.,.,TGTGCCAGCAGCCACGGGAGTATCCAGTACTTC,CASSHGSIQYF
TRBV7-2,TRBJ1-1,TRBD1,.,TGTGCCAGCAGCTCTCAACAGGGGGCCAATGAAGCTTTCTTT,CASSSQQGANEAFF
TRBV29-1,TRBJ2-7,.,.,TGCAGCGTCTTTACTCGCGGTGGAGAATTCCGTTCCTACGAGCAGTACTTC,CSVFTRGGEFRSYEQYF
TRBV7-9,TRBJ2-2,.,.,TGTGCCAGCAGCTTCCCCAGGGTTACGAACACCGGGGAGCTGTTTTTT,CASSFPRVTNTGELFF
TRBV6-5,TRBJ1-5,TRBD1,.,TGTGCCAGCAGTAACCAACAGGGGGCACAGCCCCAGCATTTT,CASSNQQGAQPQHF
TRBV6-5,TRBJ2-7,.,.,TGTGCCAGCAGTTACTCTAGCTACTCCTACGAGCAGTACTTC,CASSYSSYSYEQYF
TRBV9,TRBJ2-5,.,.,TGTGCCAGCAGCGTAAGCTTCGCGGAGACCCAGTACTTC,CASSVSFAETQYF
TRBV5-1,TRBJ2-7,TRBD1,.,TGCGCCAGCAGCTGGAGCGGGACAGGGGCCCCCTACGAGCAGTACTTC,CASSWSGTGAPYEQYF
TRBV5-1,TRBJ1-1,TRBD1,.,TGCGCCAGCAGCTTATCAGGGGGAACTGAAGCTTTCTTT,CASSLSGGTEAFF
TRBV7-7,TRBJ2-5,.,.,TGTGCTAGCAGCCCAATCGGGACATCGGGCGGGGAGACCCAGTACTTC,CASSPIGTSGGETQYF
TRBV10-3,TRBJ2-3,TRBD2,once,TGTGCCATCAGTGAGCCGGGCGGGAGAGACACAGATACGCAGTATTTT,CAISEPGGRDTDTQYF
TRBV6-6,TRBJ1-1,TRBD1,.,TGTGCCAGCAGTTTAAGGGACAGGGTAAATACTGAAGCTTTCTTT,CASSLRDRVNTEAFF
TRBV4-3,TRBJ2-1,TRBD1,once,TGCGCCAGCAGCGAGGGACAGGGGGGTGGGAATGAGCAGTTCTTC,CASSEGQGGGNEQFF
TRBV7-2,TRBJ1-5,TRBD1,.,TGTGCCAGCGGGACAGGGAGTTATAGCAATCAGCCCCAGCATTTT,CASGTGSYSNQPQHF
TRBV6-5,TRBJ1-6,TRBD1,.,TGTGCCAGCAGAGGGACAGGGACTGATTCACCCCTCCACTTT,CASRGTGTDSPLHF
TRBV27,TRBJ2-7,TRBD1,.,TGTGCCAGCAGCGACAGGGGGAGCTCCTACGAGCAGTACTTC,CASSDRGSSYEQYF
TRBV3-1/TRBV3-2,TRBJ2-7,TRBD2,.,TGTGCCAGCAGCCAAGAGGGACTAGCGGGCTCCTACGAGCAGTACTTC,CASSQEGLAGSYEQYF
TRBV18,TRBJ1-3,.,.,TGTGCCAGCTCACCTACCTCTGAACAGTCAGGAAACACCATATATTTT,CASSPTSEQSGNTIYF
TRBV2,TRBJ1-2,.,.,TGTGCCAGCAGTGACAGGGAAAACTATGGCTACACCTTC,CASSDRENYGYTF
TRBV4-1,TRBJ2-7,TRBD2,.,TGCGCCAGCAGCCGGCCCCTAGCGGGAAGGAACGAGCAGTACTTC,CASSRPLAGRNEQYF
TRBV11-3,TRBJ2-1,.,.,TGTGCCAGCAGCTCAGGAGGTCGGTGGGATGAGCAGTTCTTC,CASSSGGRWDEQFF
TRBV7-3,TRBJ1-1,.,.,TGTGCCAGCAGCTCCGGGACACAGAACACTGAAGCTTTCTTT,CASSSGTQNTEAFF
TRBV3-1/TRBV3-2,TRBJ2-7,TRBD1,.,TGTGCCAGCAGCCACCAGGGGGCGAGGTCGGACGAGCAGTACTTC,CASSHQGARSDEQYF
TRBV11-3,TRBJ2-5,TRBD2,.,TGTGCCAGCAGCTTATCGGGGGGAGAGACCCAGTACTTC,CASSLSGGETQYF
TRBV20-1,TRBJ2-7,TRBD1,.,TGCAGTGCTAGTCCCCCCTACAGGGGTCCGCTCTTC,CSASPPYRGPLF
TRBV4-1,TRBJ1-1,.,.,TGCGCCAGCAGCCAAGATGAATTTAGCGGAACAGTGCCCACTGAAGCTTTCTTT,CASSQDEFSGTVPTEAFF
TRBV29-1,TRBJ2-5,.,.,TGCAGCGGTGGTGAGGGTTTGACCCAGTACTTC,CSGGEGLTQYF
TRBV18,TRBJ2-7,.,.,TGTGCCAGCTCACCAGGGAGTGGAAGAGCCTACGAGCAGTACTTC,CASSPGSGRAYEQYF
TRBV2,TRBJ1-3,.,.,TGTGCCAGCAGGGCAACCGGGAGCACCTCTGGAAACACCATATATTTT,CASRATGSTSGNTIYF
TRBV7-2,TRBJ1-6,TRBD1,.,TGTGCCAGCAGCTATTCAGGGGGGAGTTATAATTCACCCCTCCACTTT,CASSYSGGSYNSPLHF
TRBV19,TRBJ1-1,.,.,TGTGCCAGTAGTATTGGGACACCGAACACTGAAGCTTTCTTT,CASSIGTPNTEAFF
TRBV15,TRBJ2-2,.,.,TGTGCCACCAGCCCCGTGACAATGATAGGGGAGCTGTTTTTT,CATSPVTMIGELFF
TRBV30,TRBJ1-4,.,once,TGTGCCTGGAGCCCAAGAGGTGTGGGTATGGCGGAAAAACTGTTTTTT,CAWSPRGVGMAEKLFF
TRBV24-1,TRBJ2-3,TRBD2,.,TGTGCCACCAGTGGCCATCGGGGAGGGTTGACAGATACGCAGTATTTT,CATSGHRGGLTDTQYF